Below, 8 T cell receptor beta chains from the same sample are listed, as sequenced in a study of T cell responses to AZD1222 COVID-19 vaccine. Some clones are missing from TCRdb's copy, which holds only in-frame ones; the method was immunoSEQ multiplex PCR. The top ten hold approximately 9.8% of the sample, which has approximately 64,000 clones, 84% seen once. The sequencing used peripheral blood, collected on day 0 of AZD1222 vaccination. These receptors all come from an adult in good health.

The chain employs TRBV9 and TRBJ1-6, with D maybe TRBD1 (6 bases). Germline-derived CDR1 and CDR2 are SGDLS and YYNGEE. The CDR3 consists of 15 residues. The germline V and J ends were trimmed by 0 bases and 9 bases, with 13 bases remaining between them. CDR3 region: CASSVEQGIPSPLHF. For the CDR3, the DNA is TGTGCCAGCAGCGTAGAGCAGGGGATCCCTTCACCCCTCCACTTT.

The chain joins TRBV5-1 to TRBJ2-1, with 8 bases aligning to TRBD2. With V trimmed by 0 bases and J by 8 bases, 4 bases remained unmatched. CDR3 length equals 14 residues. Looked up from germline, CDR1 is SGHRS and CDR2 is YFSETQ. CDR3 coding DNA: TGCGCCAGCAGCTTGGCCTCGACTAGCGATGAGCAGTTCTTC. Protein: CASSLASTSDEQFF.

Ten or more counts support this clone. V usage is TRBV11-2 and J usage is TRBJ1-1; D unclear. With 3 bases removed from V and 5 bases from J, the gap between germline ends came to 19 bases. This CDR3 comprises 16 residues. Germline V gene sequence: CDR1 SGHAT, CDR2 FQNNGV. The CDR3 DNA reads TGTGCCAGCAGCTTCGATTTGGGGTCACAAGGGACTGAAGCTTTCTTT. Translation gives CASSFDLGSQGTEAFF.

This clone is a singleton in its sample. The CDR3 protein is CASSSHGTNTEAFF. CDR3 DNA: TGTGCCAGCAGCTCCCACGGCACGAACACTGAAGCTTTCTTT. V and J are TRBV9 and TRBJ1-1; the D is unclear. CDR1 SGDLS and CDR2 YYNGEE come from the germline V gene. The CDR3 extends over 14 amino acids. Trimming removed 4 bases at V and 1 base at J, with 11 bases between.

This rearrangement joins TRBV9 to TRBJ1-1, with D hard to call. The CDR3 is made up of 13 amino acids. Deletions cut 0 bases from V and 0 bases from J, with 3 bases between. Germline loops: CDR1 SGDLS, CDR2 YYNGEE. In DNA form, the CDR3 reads TGTGCCAGCAGCGTAGCGGTGAACACTGAAGCTTTCTTT. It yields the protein CASSVAVNTEAFF.

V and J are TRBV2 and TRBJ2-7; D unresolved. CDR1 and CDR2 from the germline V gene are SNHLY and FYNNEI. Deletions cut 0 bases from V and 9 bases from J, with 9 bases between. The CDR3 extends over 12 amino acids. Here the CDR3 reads CASSEAMVVQYF. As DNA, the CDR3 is TGTGCCAGCAGTGAAGCTATGGTCGTGCAGTACTTC.

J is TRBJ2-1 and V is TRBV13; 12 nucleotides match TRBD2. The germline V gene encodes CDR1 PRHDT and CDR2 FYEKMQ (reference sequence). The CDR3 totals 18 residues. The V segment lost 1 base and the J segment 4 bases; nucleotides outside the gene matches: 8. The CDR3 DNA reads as TGTGCCAGCAGCTTAGAGAGTCTAGCGGGGGGGCCTTACAATGAGCAGTTCTTC. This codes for CASSLESLAGGPYNEQFF.

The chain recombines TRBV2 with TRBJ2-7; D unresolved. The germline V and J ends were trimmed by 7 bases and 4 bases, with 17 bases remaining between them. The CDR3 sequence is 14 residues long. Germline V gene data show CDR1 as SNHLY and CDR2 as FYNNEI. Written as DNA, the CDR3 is TGTGCCAGCAATCCGTCCCTCGGGTTTTACGAGCAGTACTTC. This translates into CASNPSLGFYEQYF.